The 5 T cell receptor beta chains below come from one sample, sequenced in a study of T cells in Graves' hyperthyroidism and ophthalmopathy. RNA transcripts served as the template for amplifying TCR beta CDR3 regions. The TCR CDR3 first-round RT-PCR relied on the HTBI primer set. Via MiXCR, TCRdb re-called the multiplex PCR reads, giving one row per CDR3 protein. This sample carries some 690,000 distinct CDR3 sequences, roughly 17% of them seen once, and the ten largest clones take 15% to 17%. Specimen: blood. All receptors come from a man aged 50 to 59 with Graves' hyperthyroidism.

This clonotype has ten or more counts. The chain joins TRBV3-1 to TRBJ2-3; D ambiguous. The CDR3 length is 13 residues. Germline assignment: CDR1 LGHDT and CDR2 YNNKEL (reference sequence). The V end was cut by 5 bases, the J end by 9 bases, with 15 bases between. The CDR3: CASSSGAVGTQYF. In DNA form, the CDR3 reads TGTGCCAGCAGCTCCGGCGCGGTCGGGACGCAGTATTTT.

This clonotype occurred a few times. The rearrangement links TRBV6-2 or TRBV6-3 to TRBJ1-4; D gene ambiguous. Trimming cost V 2 bases and J 4 bases, with 5 bases left between them. CDR1 MNHEY and CDR2 SVGEGT come from the germline V gene. CDR3 length: 13 amino acids. Written as DNA, the CDR3 is TGTGCCAGCAGTTACGGACTTAATGAAAAACTGTTTTTT. Translation: CASSYGLNEKLFF.

This clonotype was found many times. This chain uses TRBV28 with TRBJ1-2, with D hard to call. This CDR3 spans 14 amino acids. V gave up 8 bases and J gave up 7 bases, with 20 bases separating them. The germline gives CDR1 MDHEN, CDR2 SYDVKM. The CDR3 sequence is CASQTSTPRGGYTF. The CDR3 region has the DNA TGTGCCAGCCAAACCTCGACGCCGAGAGGTGGCTACACCTTC.

The chain has TRBV3-1 and TRBJ1-1; 9 bases match TRBD1. CDR1 is LGHDT, CDR2 YNNKEL, per germline (reference sequence). The V segment lost 4 bases and the J segment 6 bases; nucleotides outside the gene matches: 9. CDR3 length equals 15 residues. The CDR3 spells CASSPPGQGSSEAFF. In nucleotides, the CDR3 is TGTGCCAGCAGCCCACCGGGACAGGGTAGTTCTGAAGCTTTCTTT.

The CDR3 reads CASSQDRGLDTEAFF. CDR3 sequence (DNA): TGCGCCAGCAGCCAAGATAGGGGACTGGACACTGAAGCTTTCTTT. The chain joins TRBV4-1 to TRBJ1-1, with D possibly matching TRBD1 (5 bases). The CDR3 covers 15 residues. V lost 0 bases, J lost 3 bases, and 11 bases lay in between. Germline V gene lookup returns CDR1 MGHRA and CDR2 YSYEKL.